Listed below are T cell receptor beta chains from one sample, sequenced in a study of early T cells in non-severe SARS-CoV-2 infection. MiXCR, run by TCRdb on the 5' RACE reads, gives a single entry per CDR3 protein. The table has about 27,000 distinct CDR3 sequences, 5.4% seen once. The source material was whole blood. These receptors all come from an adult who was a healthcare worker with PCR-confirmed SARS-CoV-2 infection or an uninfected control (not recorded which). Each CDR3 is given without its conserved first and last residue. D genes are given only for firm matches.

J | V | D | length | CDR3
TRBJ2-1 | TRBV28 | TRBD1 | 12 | ASGTGGTYNEQF
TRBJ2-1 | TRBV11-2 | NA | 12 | ASGIWGSDNEQF
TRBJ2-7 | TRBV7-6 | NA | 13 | ASSLAPRGRDEQY
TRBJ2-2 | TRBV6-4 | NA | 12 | ASSVMWNTGELF
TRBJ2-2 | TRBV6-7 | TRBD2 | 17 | ASPYQREGLERNTGELF
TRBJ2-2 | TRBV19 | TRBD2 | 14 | ASSRSGRARTGELF
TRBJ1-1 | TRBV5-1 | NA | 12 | ASSLTSLNTEAF
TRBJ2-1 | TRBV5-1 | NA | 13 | ASSISSPSYNEQF
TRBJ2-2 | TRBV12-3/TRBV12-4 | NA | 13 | ASSPRTTNTGELF
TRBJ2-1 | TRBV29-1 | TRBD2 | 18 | SVEGRQGKFSGSSYNEQF
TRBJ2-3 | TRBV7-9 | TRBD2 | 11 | ASSLAGRNTQY
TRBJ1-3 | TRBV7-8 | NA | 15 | ASSLAGESNSGNTIY
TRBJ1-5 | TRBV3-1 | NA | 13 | ASSPMGNSNQPQH
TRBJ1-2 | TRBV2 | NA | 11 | ASSPGSISGYT
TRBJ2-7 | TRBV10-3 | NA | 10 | AISEERDEQY
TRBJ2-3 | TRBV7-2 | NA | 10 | ASSLDTYTQY
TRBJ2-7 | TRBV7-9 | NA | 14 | ASSAQTGPDSYEQY
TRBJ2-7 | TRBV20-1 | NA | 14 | SARGPLAPNVYEQY
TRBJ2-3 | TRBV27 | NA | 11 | ASSLLLPGTQY
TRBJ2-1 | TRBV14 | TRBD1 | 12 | ASSFANRGNEQF
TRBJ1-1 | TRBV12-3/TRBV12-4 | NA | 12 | ASSLYRSATEAF
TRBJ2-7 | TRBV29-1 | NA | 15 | SVVGATLRGYSYEQY